A single sample gave rise to the 10 T cell receptor beta chains below, sequenced in a study of CD8 T cells in ankylosing spondylitis. TCRdb processed the 5' RACE reads anew with MiXCR; each CDR3 protein has one entry. The top ten clones hold approximately 17% of a sample with some 200,000 distinct CDR3 sequences, about 13% of them seen once. Sequencing used blood, either unsorted or a sorted T cell fraction (not recorded which). All receptors come from a male donor with ankylosing spondylitis or in good health (not recorded which).

This clonotype was seen ten or more times. The chain couples TRBV9 to TRBJ2-7; the match to TRBD1 covers 8 bases. The CDR3 loop spans 15 amino acids. Losses at the gene ends were 0 bases for V and 4 bases for J; bases not matched to a gene: 6. Looked up from germline, CDR1 is SGDLS and CDR2 is YYNGEE. The CDR3 DNA is TGTGCCAGCAGCGTAGCTTGGCAGGGGGCGTACGAGCAGTACTTC. It translates to CASSVAWQGAYEQYF.

This clonotype turned up a few times. J is TRBJ2-1 and V is TRBV4-1; TRBD2 aligns across 7 bases. The CDR3 spans 11 residues. CDR1 MGHRA and CDR2 YSYEKL come from the germline V gene. The V gene end was trimmed by 3 bases and the J gene end by 15 bases; junction bases not matched to a gene: 5. The DNA for the CDR3 is TGCGCCAGCAGCCAGAGCGGGATTGGGTTCTTC. It translates to CASSQSGIGFF.

The J gene is TRBJ2-7, the V gene TRBV4-1, with D hard to call. This CDR3 has 13 amino acids. Germline CDR1 is MGHRA and CDR2 is YSYEKL. The V end was cut by 2 bases, the J end by 3 bases, with 8 bases between. Written as DNA, the CDR3 is TGCGCCAGCAGCCAATCCGTTAGCTACGAGCAGTACTTC. Translated: CASSQSVSYEQYF.

This clonotype was observed a handful of times. This rearrangement joins TRBV11-2 to TRBJ2-3; 11 bases are a match to TRBD2. Germline V gene lookup returns CDR1 SGHAT and CDR2 FQNNGV. The CDR3 is made up of 18 amino acids. The ends lost 5 bases at V and 4 bases at J; junction bases unmatched: 14. The chain's CDR3 is CASSTWEGGTSGPDTQYF. In DNA, the CDR3 is TGTGCCAGCAGCACTTGGGAGGGAGGGACTAGCGGCCCAGATACGCAGTATTTT.

This clonotype was seen a handful of times. J is TRBJ1-1 and V is TRBV2, with D possibly being TRBD1 (6 bases). Per the germline V gene, CDR1 is SNHLY and CDR2 is FYNNEI. The V and J ends lost 5 bases and 4 bases respectively, with 17 bases between them. The CDR3 sequence is 15 residues long. The CDR3 DNA reads TGTGCCAGCAGTCGAGGACAGACCTTGGGCACTGAAGCTTTCTTT. Encoded protein: CASSRGQTLGTEAFF.

This clonotype came up a few times. The chain uses TRBV21-1 and TRBJ1-1; the table assigns TRBD1, which was not confirmed against the DNA. TRBV21-1 is shown as a pseudogene. This CDR3 has 13 residues. For the CDR3, the DNA is TGTGCCAGCAGCAAAGCAAAGGGGACTGAAGCTTTCTTT. The encoded protein is CASSKAKGTEAFF.

The chain employs TRBV6-5 and TRBJ2-5; 9 nucleotides agree with TRBD1. V was clipped by 0 bases and J by 2 bases; unmatched bases: 4. The CDR3 consists of 16 residues. Germline CDR1 and CDR2: MNHEY and SVGAGI. Here the CDR3 reads CASSYSGQGPQETQYF. The CDR3 nucleotides read TGTGCCAGCAGTTACTCGGGACAGGGCCCTCAAGAGACCCAGTACTTC.

This clonotype was observed many times. This chain links TRBV12-3 or TRBV12-4 with TRBJ1-2; D remains unclear. The CDR3 runs 14 residues. Trimming removed 1 base from V and 4 bases from J, with 10 bases in between. The CDR3 region is CASSLGAGLYGYTF. For the CDR3, the DNA is TGTGCCAGCAGTTTAGGTGCTGGCCTCTATGGCTACACCTTC.

The rearrangement links TRBV5-1 to TRBJ1-4; TRBD1 agrees at 10 bases. V gave up 0 bases and J gave up 8 bases; unmatched junction bases: 7. CDR3 length: 16 amino acids. Germline lookup yields CDR1 SGHRS and CDR2 YFSETQ. CDR3 nucleotide sequence: TGCGCCAGCAGCTTGGAGATGGGGACAGGGGAAGAAAAACTGTTTTTT. Amino acid sequence: CASSLEMGTGEEKLFF.

A few counts support this clonotype. The chain employs TRBV13 and TRBJ2-7, with TRBD2 identical over 7 bases. Germline-derived CDR1 and CDR2 are PRHDT and FYEKMQ (reference sequence). V lost 0 bases and J lost 2; bases outside the gene matches: 7. The CDR3 sequence is 16 residues long. The CDR3 DNA sequence: TGTGCCAGCAGCTTAGGTGCAGCGGGAAGGGCCTACGAGCAGTACTTC. Protein sequence: CASSLGAAGRAYEQYF.